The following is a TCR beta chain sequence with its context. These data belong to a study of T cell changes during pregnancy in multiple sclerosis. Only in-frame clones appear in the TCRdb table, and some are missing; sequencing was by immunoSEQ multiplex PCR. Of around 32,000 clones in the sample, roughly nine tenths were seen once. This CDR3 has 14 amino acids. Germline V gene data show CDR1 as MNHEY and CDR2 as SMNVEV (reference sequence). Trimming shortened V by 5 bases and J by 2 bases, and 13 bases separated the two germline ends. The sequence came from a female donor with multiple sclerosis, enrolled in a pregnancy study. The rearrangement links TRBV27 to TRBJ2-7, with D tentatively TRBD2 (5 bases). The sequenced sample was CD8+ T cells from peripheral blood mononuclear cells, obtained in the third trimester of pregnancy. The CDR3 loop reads CASSAGEGAYEQYF. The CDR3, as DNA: TGTGCCAGCAGTGCGGGCGAGGGCGCCTACGAGCAGTACTTC.